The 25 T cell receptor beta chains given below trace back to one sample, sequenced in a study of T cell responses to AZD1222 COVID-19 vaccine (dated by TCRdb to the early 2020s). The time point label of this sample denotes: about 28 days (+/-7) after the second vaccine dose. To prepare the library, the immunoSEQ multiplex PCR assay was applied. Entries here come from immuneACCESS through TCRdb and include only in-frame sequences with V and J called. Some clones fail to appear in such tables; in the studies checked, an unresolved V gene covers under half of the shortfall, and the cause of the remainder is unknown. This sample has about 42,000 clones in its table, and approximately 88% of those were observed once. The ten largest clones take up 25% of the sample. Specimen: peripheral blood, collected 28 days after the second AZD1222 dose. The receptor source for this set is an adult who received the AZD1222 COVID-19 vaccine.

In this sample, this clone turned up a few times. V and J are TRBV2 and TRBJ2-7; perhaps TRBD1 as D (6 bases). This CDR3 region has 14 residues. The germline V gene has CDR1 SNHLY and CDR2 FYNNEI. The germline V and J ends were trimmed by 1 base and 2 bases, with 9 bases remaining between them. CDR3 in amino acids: CASSEDRVPYEQYF. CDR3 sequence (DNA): TGTGCCAGCAGTGAAGACAGGGTCCCCTACGAGCAGTACTTC.

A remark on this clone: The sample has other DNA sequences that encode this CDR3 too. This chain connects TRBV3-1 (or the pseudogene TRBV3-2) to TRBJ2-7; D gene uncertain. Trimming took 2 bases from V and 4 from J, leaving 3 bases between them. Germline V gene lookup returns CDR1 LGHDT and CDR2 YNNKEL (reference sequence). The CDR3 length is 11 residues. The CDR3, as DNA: TGTGCCAGCAGCCAATTATACGAGCAGTACTTC. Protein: CASSQLYEQYF.

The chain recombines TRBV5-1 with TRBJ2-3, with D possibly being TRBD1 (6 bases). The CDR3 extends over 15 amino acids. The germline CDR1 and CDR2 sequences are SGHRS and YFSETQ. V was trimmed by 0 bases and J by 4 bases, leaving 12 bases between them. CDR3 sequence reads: CASSLGVQGSDTQYF. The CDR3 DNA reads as TGCGCCAGCAGCTTGGGGGTACAGGGATCAGATACGCAGTATTTT.

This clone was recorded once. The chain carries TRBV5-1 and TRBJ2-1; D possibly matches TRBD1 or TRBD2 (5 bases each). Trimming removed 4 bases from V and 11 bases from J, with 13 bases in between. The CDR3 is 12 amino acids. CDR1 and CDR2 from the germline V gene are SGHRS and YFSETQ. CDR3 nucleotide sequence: TGCGCCAGCAGCCGGGACCTATATCAGCAGTTCTTC. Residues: CASSRDLYQQFF.

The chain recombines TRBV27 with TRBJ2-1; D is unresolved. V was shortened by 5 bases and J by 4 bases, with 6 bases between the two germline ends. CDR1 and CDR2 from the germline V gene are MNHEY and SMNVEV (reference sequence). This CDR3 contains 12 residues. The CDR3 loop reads CASSTEYNEQFF. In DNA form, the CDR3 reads TGTGCCAGCAGTACCGAGTACAATGAGCAGTTCTTC.

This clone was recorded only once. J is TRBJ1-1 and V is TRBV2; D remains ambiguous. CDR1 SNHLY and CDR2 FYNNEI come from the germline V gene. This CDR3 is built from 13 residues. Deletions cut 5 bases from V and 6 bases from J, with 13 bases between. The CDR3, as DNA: TGTGCCAGCAGTCCGTCTGTTCGCGCTGAAGCTTTCTTT. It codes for CASSPSVRAEAFF.

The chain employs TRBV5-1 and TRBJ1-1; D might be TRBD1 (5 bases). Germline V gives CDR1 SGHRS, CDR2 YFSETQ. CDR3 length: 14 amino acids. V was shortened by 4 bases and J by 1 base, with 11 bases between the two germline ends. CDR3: CASSPDSTNTEAFF. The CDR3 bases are TGCGCCAGCAGCCCTGACAGCACGAACACTGAAGCTTTCTTT.

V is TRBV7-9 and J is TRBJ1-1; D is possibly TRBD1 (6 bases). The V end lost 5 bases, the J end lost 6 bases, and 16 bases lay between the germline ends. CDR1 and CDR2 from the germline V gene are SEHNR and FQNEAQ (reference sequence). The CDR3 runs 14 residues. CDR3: CASSQLQGEAEAFF. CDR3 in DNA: TGTGCCAGCAGCCAGCTACAGGGAGAGGCTGAAGCTTTCTTT.

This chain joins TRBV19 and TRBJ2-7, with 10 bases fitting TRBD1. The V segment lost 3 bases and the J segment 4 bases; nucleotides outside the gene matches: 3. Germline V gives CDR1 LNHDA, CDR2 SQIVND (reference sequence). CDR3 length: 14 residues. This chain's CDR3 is CASSIGTGAYEQYF. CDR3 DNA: TGTGCCAGTAGTATCGGGACAGGGGCTTACGAGCAGTACTTC.

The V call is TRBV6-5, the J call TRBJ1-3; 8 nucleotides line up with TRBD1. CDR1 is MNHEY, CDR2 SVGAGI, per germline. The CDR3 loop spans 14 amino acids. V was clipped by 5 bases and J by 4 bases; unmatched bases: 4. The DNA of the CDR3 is TGTGCCAGCAGTAGACAGGGGTCAGGAAACACCATATATTTT. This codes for CASSRQGSGNTIYF.

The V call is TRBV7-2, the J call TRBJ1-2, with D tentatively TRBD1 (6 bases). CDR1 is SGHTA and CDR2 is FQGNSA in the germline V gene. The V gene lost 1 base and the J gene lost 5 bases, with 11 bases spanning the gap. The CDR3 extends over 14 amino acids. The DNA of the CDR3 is TGTGCCAGCAGCTTAGTCGAGGGGACATATGGCTACACCTTC. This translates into CASSLVEGTYGYTF. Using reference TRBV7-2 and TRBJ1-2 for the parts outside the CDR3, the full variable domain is GAGVSQSPSNKVTEKGKDVELRCDPISGHTALYWYRQSLGQGLEFLIYFQGNSAPDKSGLPSDRFSAERTGGSVSTLTIQRTQQEDSAVYLCASSLVEGTYGYTFGSGTRLTVV.

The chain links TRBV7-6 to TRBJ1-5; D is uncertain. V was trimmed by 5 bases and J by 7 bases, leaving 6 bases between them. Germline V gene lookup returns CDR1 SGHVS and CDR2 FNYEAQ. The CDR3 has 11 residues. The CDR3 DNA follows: TGTGCCAGCAGCCTCAGACAGCCCCAGCATTTT. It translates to CASSLRQPQHF.

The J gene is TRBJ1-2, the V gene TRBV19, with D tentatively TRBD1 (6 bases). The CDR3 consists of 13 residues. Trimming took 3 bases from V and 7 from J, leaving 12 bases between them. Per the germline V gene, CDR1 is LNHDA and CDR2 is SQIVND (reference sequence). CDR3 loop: CASSMVQGGGYTF. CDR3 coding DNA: TGTGCCAGTAGTATGGTACAGGGTGGTGGCTACACCTTC.

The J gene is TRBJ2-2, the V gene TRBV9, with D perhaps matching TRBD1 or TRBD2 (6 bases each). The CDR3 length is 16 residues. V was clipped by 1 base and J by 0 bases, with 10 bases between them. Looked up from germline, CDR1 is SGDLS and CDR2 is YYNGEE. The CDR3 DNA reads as TGTGCCAGCAGCGTATTGAGGGGGGCGAACACCGGGGAGCTGTTTTTT. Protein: CASSVLRGANTGELFF. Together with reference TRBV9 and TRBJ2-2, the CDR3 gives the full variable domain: DSGVTQTPKHLITATGQRVTLRCSPRSGDLSVYWYQQSLDQGLQFLIQYYNGEERAKGNILERFSAQQFPDLHSELNLSSLELGDSALYFCASSVLRGANTGELFFGEGSRLTVL.

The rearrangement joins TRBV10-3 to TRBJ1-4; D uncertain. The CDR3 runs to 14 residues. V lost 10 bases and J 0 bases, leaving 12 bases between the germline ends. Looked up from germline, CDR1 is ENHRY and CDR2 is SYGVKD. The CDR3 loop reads CATGGGATNEKLFF. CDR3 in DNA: TGTGCCACCGGAGGCGGAGCAACTAATGAAAAACTGTTTTTT.

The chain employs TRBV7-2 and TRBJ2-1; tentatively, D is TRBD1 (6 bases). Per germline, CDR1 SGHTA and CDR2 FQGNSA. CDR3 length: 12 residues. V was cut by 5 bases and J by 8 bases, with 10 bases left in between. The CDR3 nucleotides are TGTGCCAGCAGCCCAGGGGCGGATGAGCAGTTCTTC. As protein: CASSPGADEQFF.

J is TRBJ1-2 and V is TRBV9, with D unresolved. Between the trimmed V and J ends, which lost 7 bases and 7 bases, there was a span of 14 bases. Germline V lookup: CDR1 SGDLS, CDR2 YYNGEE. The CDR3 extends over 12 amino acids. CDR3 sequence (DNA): TGTGCCAGCCACTCGGAAGTGAGTGGCTACACCTTC. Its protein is CASHSEVSGYTF.

CDR3 amino acids: CASGLVIGYNTEAFF. Here the CDR3 DNA reads TGTGCTAGTGGTTTGGTTATAGGGTATAACACTGAAGCTTTCTTT. This chain links TRBV12-5 with TRBJ1-1; D call uncertain. Germline V CDR1 and CDR2: LGHNT, FRNRAP. V was shortened by 0 bases and J by 2 bases, with 10 bases between the two germline ends. The length of the CDR3 is 15 residues.

Written as DNA, the CDR3 is TGTGCCAGCAGCTTAGCACAGTGGGGCAATGAGCAGTTCTTC. Its translation is CASSLAQWGNEQFF. This rearrangement joins TRBV7-3 to TRBJ2-1; D ambiguous. Germline lookup yields CDR1 SGHTA and CDR2 FQGTGA. This CDR3 has 14 residues. V lost 2 bases to trimming and J lost 6 bases, with 11 bases between them.

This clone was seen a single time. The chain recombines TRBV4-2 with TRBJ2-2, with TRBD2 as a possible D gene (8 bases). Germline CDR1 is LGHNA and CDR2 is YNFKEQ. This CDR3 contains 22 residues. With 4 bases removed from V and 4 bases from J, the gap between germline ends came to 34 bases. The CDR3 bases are TGTGCCAGCAGCCGCCTGGGAACCGGGACAGTTGCTCTAGCGGGTGGCACCGGGGAGCTGTTTTTT. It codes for CASSRLGTGTVALAGGTGELFF.

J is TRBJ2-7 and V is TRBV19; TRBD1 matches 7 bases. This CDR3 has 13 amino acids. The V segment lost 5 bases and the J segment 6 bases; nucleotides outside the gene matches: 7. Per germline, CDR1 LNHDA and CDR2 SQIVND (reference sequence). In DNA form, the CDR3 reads TGTGCCAGTAGTCCGACAGGGTCCAGCGAGCAGTACTTC. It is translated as CASSPTGSSEQYF.

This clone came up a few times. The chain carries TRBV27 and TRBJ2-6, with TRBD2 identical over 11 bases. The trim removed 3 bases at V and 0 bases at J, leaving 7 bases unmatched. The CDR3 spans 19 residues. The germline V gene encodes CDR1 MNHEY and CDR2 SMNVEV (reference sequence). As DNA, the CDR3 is TGTGCCAGCAGTTTGACGACTAGCGGGGTTCTCTCTGGGGCCAACGTCCTGACTTTC. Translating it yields CASSLTTSGVLSGANVLTF.

The CDR3 bases are TGTGCCAGCACCTCGGGGGGAGCTGGAAACACCATATATTTT. Residues: CASTSGGAGNTIYF. The V gene is TRBV2, the J gene TRBJ1-3, with D tentatively TRBD1 (5 bases). Germline V gene sequence: CDR1 SNHLY, CDR2 FYNNEI. This CDR3 has 14 amino acids. Trimming cost V 7 bases and J 2 bases, with 12 bases left between them.

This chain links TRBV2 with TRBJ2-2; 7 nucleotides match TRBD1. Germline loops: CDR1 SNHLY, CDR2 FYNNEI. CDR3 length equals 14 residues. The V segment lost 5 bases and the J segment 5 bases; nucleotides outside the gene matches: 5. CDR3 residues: CASSTETGTGELFF. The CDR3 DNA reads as TGTGCCAGCAGTACCGAGACAGGGACCGGGGAGCTGTTTTTT.

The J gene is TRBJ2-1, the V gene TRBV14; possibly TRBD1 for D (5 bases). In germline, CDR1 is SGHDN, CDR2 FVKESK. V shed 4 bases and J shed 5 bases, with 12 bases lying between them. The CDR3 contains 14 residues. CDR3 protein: CASSPGQVNNEQFF. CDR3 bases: TGTGCCAGCAGCCCCGGACAAGTGAACAATGAGCAGTTCTTC.